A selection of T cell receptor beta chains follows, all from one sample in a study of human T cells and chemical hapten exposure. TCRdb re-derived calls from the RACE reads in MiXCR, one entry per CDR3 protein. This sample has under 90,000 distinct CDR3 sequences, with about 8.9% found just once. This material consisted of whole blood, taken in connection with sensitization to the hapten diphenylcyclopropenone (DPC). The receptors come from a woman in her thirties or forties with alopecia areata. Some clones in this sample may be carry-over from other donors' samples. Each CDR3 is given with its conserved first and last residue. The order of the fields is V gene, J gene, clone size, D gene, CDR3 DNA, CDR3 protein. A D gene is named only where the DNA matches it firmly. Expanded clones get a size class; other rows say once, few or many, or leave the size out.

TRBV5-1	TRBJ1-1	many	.	TGCGCCAGCAGCTTGGGTCTAGGGCTAAACACTGAAGCTTTCTTT	CASSLGLGLNTEAFF
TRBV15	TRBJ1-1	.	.	TGTGCCACCAGCAAGGTGTACCCCGGAGGCACTGAAGCTTTCTTT	CATSKVYPGGTEAFF
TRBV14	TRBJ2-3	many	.	TGTGCCAGCAGCCGTCGGGGCGCAGCAGATACGCAGTATTTT	CASSRRGAADTQYF
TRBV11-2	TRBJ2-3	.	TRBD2	TGTGCCAGCAGCCGGACTAGCGGGGGGGCGAGCCGCACAGATACGCAGTATTTT	CASSRTSGGASRTDTQYF
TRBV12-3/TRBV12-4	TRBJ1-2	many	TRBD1	TGTGCCAGCAGTCCCCAGAAGGGACAGCAAAACTATGGCTACACCTTC	CASSPQKGQQNYGYTF
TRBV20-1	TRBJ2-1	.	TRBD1	TGCAGTTCCGGGACAGGGCTATGGGATGAGCAGTTCTTC	CSSGTGLWDEQFF
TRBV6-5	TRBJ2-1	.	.	TGTGCCAGCAGTTACCGGGGCGTTGAGCAGTTCTTC	CASSYRGVEQFF
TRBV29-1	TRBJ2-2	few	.	TGCAGCGTTCAGGGCGCCGGGGAGCTGTTTTTT	CSVQGAGELFF
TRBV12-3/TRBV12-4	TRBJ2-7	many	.	TGTGCCAGCAGTTTTTCGGACAGCGGATGGCAGTACTTC	CASSFSDSGWQYF
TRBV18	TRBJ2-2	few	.	TGTGCCAGCTCACCGCTGCCTGGGGGGAAGACCGGGGAGCTGTTTTTT	CASSPLPGGKTGELFF
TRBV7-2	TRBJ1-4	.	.	TGTGCCAGCAGCTTATGGGGTCGAACAACTAATGAAAAACTGTTTTTT	CASSLWGRTTNEKLFF
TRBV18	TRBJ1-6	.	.	TGTGCCAGCCGAACGACAGGACTGACGAATTCACCCCTCCACTTT	CASRTTGLTNSPLHF
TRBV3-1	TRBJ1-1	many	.	TGTGCCAGCAGCCAGAGGAGATCGGACACTGAAGCTTTCTTT	CASSQRRSDTEAFF
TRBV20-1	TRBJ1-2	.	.	TGCAGTGCTAGTTCCGGGGGGCACGTCTATGGCTACACCTTC	CSASSGGHVYGYTF
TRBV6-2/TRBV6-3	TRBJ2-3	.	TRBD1	TGTGCCAGCACCCGACAGGGGACAGATACGCAGTATTTT	CASTRQGTDTQYF